The clone carrying this TCR beta chain occurred once. Profiled with immunoSEQ multiplex PCR; TCRdb holds only in-frame clones, not every one. The sample yields around 170,000 clones, about 91% seen once. These data come from a study of control samples from healthy donors and cancer patients. Unmatched junction bases numbered 10, after V lost 7 bases and J lost 10 bases. Per the germline V gene, CDR1 is GTSNPN and CDR2 is SVGIG (reference sequence). The CDR3 is 13 residues long. The chain recombines TRBV30 with TRBJ1-6; the match to TRBD1 covers 7 bases. The sequencing input was blood. The receptor's source is a woman in her 30s in good health. The CDR3, as DNA: TGTGCCTTCACCCTTAGACAGGGCTCACCCCTCCACTTT. It encodes CAFTLRQGSPLHF.